What follows are 2 T cell receptor beta chains derived from one specimen sequenced in a study of cytotoxic CD8 clonotypes in ibrutinib-treated CLL. Assay used: immunoSEQ multiplex PCR; TCRdb lists only in-frame clones, some missing. Seen here are tens of thousands of clones, roughly 45% observed once, and the top ten hold approximately 20%. The material was PBMCs, obtained before ibrutinib treatment. These receptors all come from a human donor with chronic lymphocytic leukemia.

This clone came up a few times. This rearrangement joins TRBV4-2 to TRBJ2-3; D uncertain. The germline V gene encodes CDR1 LGHNA and CDR2 YNFKEQ. Trimming pared 0 bases from V and 0 bases from J, leaving 4 bases between. The CDR3 totals 14 residues. The CDR3 nucleotides read TGTGCCAGCAGCCAAGATCGAAGCACAGATACGCAGTATTTT. Translated, it gives CASSQDRSTDTQYF.

The chain carries TRBV30 and TRBJ2-3; D uncertain. This CDR3 comprises 11 residues. Trimming cost V 2 bases and J 9 bases, with 9 bases left between them. Germline V gene data show CDR1 as GTSNPN and CDR2 as SVGIG (reference sequence). CDR3 in amino acids: CAWSLVRTQYF. In DNA, the CDR3 is TGTGCCTGGAGTCTAGTGAGAACGCAGTATTTT.